The T cell receptor beta chain under discussion was sequenced for a study of control samples from healthy donors and cancer patients. CDR3 length: 16 amino acids. Germline V gene data show CDR1 as SGHRS and CDR2 as YFSETQ. V lost 4 bases and J 0 bases, leaving 16 bases between the germline ends. Sequencing used immunoSEQ multiplex PCR; TCRdb keeps in-frame clones, though not all of them. The table includes 53,000 or so clones, approximately 86% detected once. The sequencing sample was made of PBMCs. The source is a man aged 55 to 69 with head and neck cancer. The chain employs TRBV5-1 and TRBJ2-5; no clear D gene. As DNA, the CDR3 is TGCGCCAGCAGCCCCTCGAGGCTACTGTACCAAGAGACCCAGTACTTC. Its protein is CASSPSRLLYQETQYF.